The clone carrying this T cell receptor beta chain has only one observation. Its antigen is undetermined. The CDR3 consists of 13 residues. Germline V gives CDR1 MNHEY, CDR2 SVGEGT. Deletions cut 0 bases from V and 6 bases from J, with 6 bases between. This record comes from a study of T cell responses to AZD1222 COVID-19 vaccine. Overall study findings and caveats: The study reported that nearly half of spike-specific TCRs target unmutated variant regions. Spike was spanned by vaccine-associated CD4 TCRs, which were dominant at 160-218 and 743-854. Mostly white British, mostly female donors; authors suggested clonal diversity may be underestimated.

Sequencing was performed with immunoSEQ multiplex PCR; in TCRdb, only in-frame clones are kept and a portion is missing. The repertoire has 90,000 to 130,000 clones, roughly 89% of them found once; the top ten carry approximately 3.1%. The chain links TRBV6-2 or TRBV6-3 to TRBJ2-1; D is unclear. This receptor was obtained from an adult in good health. This specimen consisted of peripheral blood, obtained on day 0 of MenACWY control vaccination. The CDR3 is CASSYSWRNEQFF. In nucleotides, the CDR3 is TGTGCCAGCAGTTACTCGTGGCGCAATGAGCAGTTCTTC.